At least ten counts were recorded for the clone carrying this T cell receptor (beta chain). Its antigen is unidentified. The CDR3 sequence is 16 residues long. From germline, CDR1 is MDHEN and CDR2 SYDVKM. Trimming left V 6 bases short and J 11 bases short, with 26 bases between. Time point denoted: newly diagnosed GD, antithyroid drugs for less than 3 months. The TCR library was prepared using RNA isolated from PBMCs. For TCR beta, libraries came from iRepertoire HTBI primers and Arm-PCR of CDR3 regions. TCRdb used MiXCR to reprocess the multiplex PCR reads, holding one entry per CDR3 protein. Found here are 300,000 to 400,000 distinct CDR3 sequences, 16% of them singletons; the top ten hold around 27%. The data belong to a study of regulatory T cells in long-lasting Graves disease. General observations from the study: The study found lower TCR diversity in persistent Graves' patients than in newly diagnosed ones.

These data were likewise used in another study, on T cells in Graves' hyperthyroidism and ophthalmopathy. From that study: RT-PCR in the first round (using the HTBI primer set) targeted the TCR CDR3.

The sample here was peripheral blood mononuclear cells (PBMCs), taken at new diagnosis, from a patient treated with antithyroid drugs. V gene TRBV28 combines with J gene TRBJ2-4; a weak D match, TRBD1 (6 bases). This TCR was recovered from a man aged 40-49 years with Graves disease. The CDR3 bases are TGTGCCAGCAGCCCACCCTTGGGGGCGTTCTTGGCCTTTCAGTACTTC. Amino acid sequence: CASSPPLGAFLAFQYF. The full variable domain, its missing parts supplied by reference TRBV28 and TRBJ2-4, is DVKVTQSSRYLVKRTGEKVFLECVQDMDHENMFWYRQDPGLGLRLIYFSYDVKMKEKGDIPEGYSVSREKKERFSLILESASTNQTSMYLCASSPPLGAFLAFQYFGAGTRLSVL.